This T cell receptor (beta chain) was sequenced during a study of T cell responses to AZD1222 COVID-19 vaccine (dated by TCRdb to 2020 to 2022). About the investigation overall: TCR sequencing was performed for roughly 250 trial participants, of whom about 210 were given two doses of AZD1222 and 26 were given two doses of MenACWY control vaccine. Trial participants were enrolled by age into subgroups of 18-55, 56-69 and 70-plus years, and around 150, 28 and 57 TCR-sequenced participants, respectively, were included in these subgroups. Points the paper makes about the study in general: Most participants were white British and females outnumbered males, and the authors suggested that clonal diversity may have been underestimated. Reportedly, almost half of the unique spike-specific TCRs recognized epitopes lying outside the regions that are mutated in the B.1.351 and B.1.1.7 variants. Because no day 14 peak-response samples were available, repertoires were characterized only after the peak T cell response. The whole spike protein was spanned by vaccine-associated CD4 TCRs, and dominant responses were seen in regions 160-218 and 743-854. Only 5 to 7 AZD1222 recipients were SARS-CoV-2 seropositive at baseline, limiting conclusions about previously exposed vaccinees. After two AZD1222 doses, both the breadth and the depth of spike-specific TCRs were significantly higher than at day 0 and than in MenACWY recipients. The 56-69-year group was small, and its depth increase did not reach significance, likely because of low power.

The CDR3 regions of human TCRbeta chains were subjected to immunosequencing. Processing in the source paper ran as follows. TCRs in the repertoires were compared against a reference library of SARS-CoV-2-specific TCRs that had been generated with the MIRA antigen-specificity platform. Breadth was defined as the fraction of unique TCRs that were SARS-CoV-2-associated, and depth was defined as the fraction of total T cells that were SARS-CoV-2-associated. Using the MIRA data, every spike-specific TCR was mapped to the spike region that the TCR reacted to and assigned to either a CD4 or a CD8 class. Log10-transformed breadth and depth values were compared by one-way ANOVA with Sidak's multiple comparisons tests. TCRdb took this table from immuneACCESS and kept in-frame rearrangements with V and J called. Such tables lack part of the clones; where checked against another copy, unresolved V genes explain under half of the gap, and the rest is unexplained. D and trimming were read from the DNA, whereas the V and J calls and clone size are those reported in that table. The sample table lists about 200,000 clones, roughly 92% of them with a count of one. The top ten hold around 3.6% of the sample.

Clipping removes 2 bases from V and 1 base from J, with 10 as the unmatched junction base count. The germline V gene provides CDR1 SGHTA and CDR2 FQGNSA. The CDR3 goes from the cysteine to the phenylalanine over 19 residues. Of all the DNA, just the CDR3 is kept, 57 bases in frame from base 1. This clone was seen a handful of times. Its antigen is not yet known. No much larger clonotype is one base removed from it; base qualities were not supplied. This specimen's time point label, interpreted: about 28 days (+/-7) after the second vaccine dose. This specimen's treatment or condition label, interpreted: meningococcal conjugate vaccine given as trial control. The vaccinee samples were drawn from two UK trials, COV001 and COV002, one of which was a single-blind randomized controlled phase 2/3 trial testing AZD1222 (ChAdOx1 nCoV-19) in healthy adults. For TCRbeta chain sequencing, PBMC samples from trial participants were taken at day 0 and at day 28 after the second dose.

Sample: peripheral blood, taken 28 days after the second dose of the MenACWY control vaccine. The sequence derives from an adult who received the MenACWY meningococcal vaccine as a control. The chain couples TRBV7-2 to TRBJ2-2, with 10 bases in between that match TRBD2. The nucleotides read TGTGCCAGCAGCTTAACAGGGGGGATAGCGGGAGGGAACACCGGGGAGCTGTTTTTT. The resulting protein is CASSLTGGIAGGNTGELFF. Reference TRBV7-2 and TRBJ2-2 genes cover what lies past the CDR3, so the full variable domain is GAGVSQSPSNKVTEKGKDVELRCDPISGHTALYWYRQSLGQGLEFLIYFQGNSAPDKSGLPSDRFSAERTGGSVSTLTIQRTQQEDSAVYLCASSLTGGIAGGNTGELFFGEGSRLTVL.